A single sample gave rise to the 12 T cell receptor beta chains below, sequenced in a study of blood T cell repertoires in COVID-19. The assay was immunoSEQ multiplex PCR, and TCRdb's table has in-frame clones only and misses some. This sample carries some 150,000 clones, more than 75% of them seen once, and the ten largest clones take roughly 2.7%. The specimen was peripheral blood. The receptors derive from a human donor with acute or convalescent COVID-19. The donor label of this sample is uncertain.

The V gene is TRBV9, the J gene TRBJ2-3; 15 nucleotides align to TRBD2. Germline-derived CDR1 and CDR2 are SGDLS and YYNGEE. Trimming removed 3 bases from V and 6 bases from J; junction bases left unmatched: 5. This CDR3 has 16 residues. CDR3 residues: CASSAGLAGGGDTQYF. In nucleotides, the CDR3 is TGTGCCAGCAGCGCCGGACTAGCGGGAGGGGGGGATACGCAGTATTTT. The entire variable domain, with the rest obtained from reference TRBV9 and TRBJ2-3, is as follows: DSGVTQTPKHLITATGQRVTLRCSPRSGDLSVYWYQQSLDQGLQFLIQYYNGEERAKGNILERFSAQQFPDLHSELNLSSLELGDSALYFCASSAGLAGGGDTQYFGPGTRLTVL.

J is TRBJ2-2 and V is TRBV28; tentatively, D is TRBD2 (5 bases). V lost 5 bases and J lost 0, with 16 bases in between. The CDR3 consists of 17 residues. Germline V lookup: CDR1 MDHEN, CDR2 SYDVKM. CDR3 in DNA: TGTGCCAGCAGTCCTGCGGGTTGGCAGGCGAACACCGGGGAGCTGTTTTTT. Translating it yields CASSPAGWQANTGELFF. The full variable domain, in which reference TRBV28 and TRBJ2-2 provide the parts outside the CDR3, is DVKVTQSSRYLVKRTGEKVFLECVQDMDHENMFWYRQDPGLGLRLIYFSYDVKMKEKGDIPEGYSVSREKKERFSLILESASTNQTSMYLCASSPAGWQANTGELFFGEGSRLTVL.

V usage is TRBV6-2 or TRBV6-3 and J usage is TRBJ2-1; 9 nucleotides align to TRBD1. The CDR3 length is 14 residues. Trimming removed 5 bases from V and 4 bases from J; junction bases left unmatched: 3. Germline CDR1 and CDR2: MNHEY and SVGEGT. The CDR3 coding sequence is TGTGCCAGCAGTCGGACAGGGGTATACAATGAGCAGTTCTTC. Encoded protein: CASSRTGVYNEQFF.

This rearrangement joins TRBV7-2 to TRBJ2-5, with TRBD2 matching over 7 bases. Looked up from germline, CDR1 is SGHTA and CDR2 is FQGNSA. J gave up 4 bases and V 0 bases, and 5 bases lay outside the gene matches. There are 15 residues in the CDR3. The CDR3 protein is CASSLALGGRETQYF. The CDR3 bases are TGTGCCAGCAGCTTAGCTCTGGGGGGGAGAGAGACCCAGTACTTC.

The V gene is TRBV7-9, the J gene TRBJ2-1; D may be TRBD1 (5 bases). This CDR3 region has 12 residues. Trimming took off 5 bases at V and 9 bases at J, with 11 bases between the two ends. From germline, CDR1 is SEHNR and CDR2 FQNEAQ (reference sequence). The CDR3 spells CASSPTQGEQFF. In DNA form, the CDR3 reads TGTGCCAGCAGCCCCACCCAGGGTGAGCAGTTCTTC.

The chain joins TRBV30 to TRBJ1-1; possibly TRBD1 for D (6 bases). The CDR3 sequence is 13 residues long. Germline V lookup: CDR1 GTSNPN, CDR2 SVGIG (reference sequence). V dropped 0 bases and J dropped 6 bases, with 11 bases sitting between them. In DNA form, the CDR3 reads TGTGCCTGGAGTGTACGGGGGGCGTCTGAAGCTTTCTTT. Translating gives CAWSVRGASEAFF.

The V call is TRBV6-5, the J call TRBJ1-1, with 12 bases that match TRBD1. The length of the CDR3 is 14 residues. The V and J ends lost 7 bases and 7 bases, in that order; junction bases with no gene match: 7. Germline V gene data show CDR1 as MNHEY and CDR2 as SVGAGI. The DNA for the CDR3 is TGTGCCAGCACCTTGGGACAGGGGGCTGATGAAGCTTTCTTT. Its translation is CASTLGQGADEAFF.

The rearrangement uses TRBV24-1 and TRBJ1-2; 7 nucleotides agree with TRBD1. The CDR3 spans 16 residues. The ends lost 3 bases at V and 0 bases at J; junction bases unmatched: 6. In germline, CDR1 is KGHDR, CDR2 SFDVKD. The CDR3: CATSDPTGQSNYGYTF. CDR3 sequence (DNA): TGTGCCACCAGTGATCCCACGGGACAGTCTAACTATGGCTACACCTTC.

The V and J genes are TRBV6-6 and TRBJ2-3; 7 bases line up with TRBD1. CDR3 length equals 15 residues. With V trimmed by 7 bases and J by 2 bases, 9 bases remained unmatched. Germline V gene data show CDR1 as MNHNY and CDR2 as SVGAGI (reference sequence). CDR3 sequence reads: CASTRTGAYTDTQYF. For the CDR3, the DNA is TGTGCCAGCACAAGGACAGGCGCTTACACAGATACGCAGTATTTT.

This chain links TRBV11-2 with TRBJ1-5; D remains ambiguous. Germline CDR1 SGHAT, CDR2 FQNNGV. V dropped 0 bases and J dropped 3 bases, with 9 bases sitting between them. The CDR3 totals 15 residues. The CDR3 sequence: CASSLEPGYNQPQHF. The CDR3 coding sequence is TGTGCCAGCAGCTTAGAACCAGGTTACAATCAGCCCCAGCATTTT.

The V and J genes are TRBV6-4 and TRBJ2-3; 8 nucleotides line up with TRBD1. V lost 6 bases, J lost 3 bases, and 5 bases stayed unmatched. Per germline, CDR1 MRHNA and CDR2 SNTAGT. This CDR3 is 14 amino acids long. The DNA of the CDR3 is TGTGCCAGCAGGGGACAGGAAGGGACAGATACGCAGTATTTT. Translation: CASRGQEGTDTQYF.

This clone was seen a single time. The V call is TRBV24-1, the J call TRBJ1-1; D remains unclear. With 7 bases removed from V and 1 base from J, the gap between germline ends came to 9 bases. The CDR3 sequence is 13 residues long. Germline V gene lookup returns CDR1 KGHDR and CDR2 SFDVKD. CDR3 loop: CATRGYSNTEAFF. For the CDR3, the DNA is TGTGCCACCAGGGGCTATTCGAACACTGAAGCTTTCTTT.